One T cell receptor (beta chain) is described in this entry. Its specificity is unknown. These data originate in a study of cytomegalovirus exposure and HLA in healthy donors. Researchers ran the PCR with 60 Vbeta and 13 Jbeta primers. TCRdb keeps only in-frame clones here, not all; method: immunoSEQ multiplex PCR. The data contain 200,000 to 250,000 clones, 82% of them singletons. Broader study findings: TRBV6-2, TRBV6-3 and some other V segments were unresolvable in 87-base-pair reads. Presence/absence analyses treated sequencing depth as roughly uniform across donors. In a later analysis, TCR beta V- and J-gene trimming showed a link to a missense DCLRE1C variant.

The CDR3 totals 12 residues. Germline lookup yields CDR1 MDHEN and CDR2 SYDVKM. V was pared by 6 bases and J by 5 bases, with 10 bases between. The chain joins TRBV28 to TRBJ1-2; D is perhaps TRBD1 (6 bases). Material for sequencing was PBMCs. This TCR derives from a woman aged 35 to 49 in good health and CMV-seropositive. CDR3 loop: CASRTGPYGYTF. The CDR3 DNA reads as TGTGCCAGCAGAACAGGGCCATATGGCTACACCTTC.